This entry describes one TCR beta chain. Using immunoSEQ multiplex PCR, the repertoire was profiled, and TCRdb retains in-frame clones only, with some absent. Counted here are about 160,000 clones, roughly 94% occurring once; the ten biggest clones make up over 6.5%. V gave up 3 bases and J gave up 0 bases, with 5 bases separating them. The CDR3 loop spans 13 amino acids. CDR1 and CDR2 (germline): KGHSH, LQKENI. This sample was included in a study of control samples from healthy donors and cancer patients. The chain recombines TRBV18 with TRBJ1-1; D not certain. The TCR originated in a woman aged 40 to 49 in good health. Input material: blood. CDR3 nucleotide sequence: TGTGCCAGCTCACCCGCGGTGAACACTGAAGCTTTCTTT. Translating it yields CASSPAVNTEAFF.